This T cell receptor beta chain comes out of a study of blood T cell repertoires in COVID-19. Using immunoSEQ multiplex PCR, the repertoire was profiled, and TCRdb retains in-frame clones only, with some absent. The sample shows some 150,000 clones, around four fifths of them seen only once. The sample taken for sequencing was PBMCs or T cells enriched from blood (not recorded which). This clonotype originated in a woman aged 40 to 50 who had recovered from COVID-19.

CDR3 region: CAWSALSNEQFF. CDR3 nucleotide sequence: TGTGCCTGGAGTGCCCTAAGTAATGAGCAGTTCTTC. This rearrangement joins TRBV30 to TRBJ2-1; no reliable D call. Germline CDR1 and CDR2: GTSNPN and SVGIG (reference sequence). This CDR3 contains 12 residues. V lost 1 base, J lost 7 bases, and 8 bases lay in between.